Listed below are T cell receptor beta chains from one sample, sequenced in a study of cytomegalovirus exposure and HLA in healthy donors. TCRdb's table, derived via immunoSEQ multiplex PCR, lists solely in-frame clones and lacks some. Of about 170,000 clones listed, 75% to 90% were seen once; the top ten hold about 2.2%. Material: PBMCs. Receptors originate from a male donor in good health and CMV-seronegative. The CDR3 runs from the conserved cysteine through the conserved F or W. A D gene is named only where the DNA matches it firmly.

TRBV27 - CASSLYQGATEAFF
TRBV9 TRBD2 CASSARGAGGTDTQYF
TRBV5-1 TRBD2 CASSPGLAGINEQFF
TRBV15 - CATSRDRINNSPLHF
TRBV29-1 - CSAYQGPPAYGYTF
TRBV5-1 TRBD2 CASSLGLTGNNEQFF
TRBV7-2 TRBD1 CASSFDGQGARNTIYF
TRBV13 - CASSLQVYTGELFF
TRBV27 TRBD2 CASSSTSGGVGDTQYF
TRBV5-1 - CASSSGLGGELFF
TRBV5-6 TRBD1 CASSPTGGSDTIYF
TRBV5-1 - CASSLFGRGYEQYF
TRBV5-1 TRBD1 CASSHGDRGAEQYF
TRBV27 TRBD1 CASSVRDRNTDTQYF
TRBV5-1 TRBD2 CASSARTSGGASEQFF
TRBV5-1 TRBD2 CASSFRTSGGDNEQFF
TRBV15 - CATSRGGGRLNTEAFF
TRBV5-1 TRBD1 CASSLGQGFFPEAFF
TRBV4-1 TRBD1 CASSHTGGGTEAFF
TRBV29-1 TRBD1 CSVADRGYEQYF
TRBV19 - CASSTTRGQPQHF
TRBV6-5 - CASRRGVTDTQYF
TRBV7-8 TRBD1 CASSSSIGQVHSGANVLTF
TRBV2 - CASSELRGLTYDEQYF
TRBV4-3 TRBD1 CASSPAGTGSRYGYTF
TRBV5-1 - CASSIRQANMGTQYF
TRBV6-1 - CASSEHRGEKLFF
TRBV7-2 TRBD2 CASSGWTSGGPLTDTQYF
TRBV15 - CATSRDLQETQYF
TRBV5-4 - CASSSGQPNTEAFF
TRBV19 - CASRGGNQPQHF
TRBV5-4 - CASSSPGLDGLLGYNEQFF
TRBV18 TRBD1 CASSPGQGETGYTF
TRBV2 - CASSVGSNQPQHF
TRBV4-3 - CASSRSPGAEAFF
TRBV19 - CASSLGTRTDTQYF
TRBV6-5 - CASSASRVMHEQYF
TRBV10-3 - CAISEFFSDEQFF
TRBV5-6 - CASSPGHLYEQYF
TRBV4-3 TRBD1 CASSQNTGANTGELFF
TRBV7-9 - CASSSPATPTYEQYF
TRBV19 TRBD1 CASSIGRTGPSNSPLHF
TRBV12-5 - CASGLEANTEAFF
TRBV11-2 - CASRGSTKSYEQYF
TRBV29-1 - CSVVRQSMNTEAFF
TRBV7-9 TRBD1 CASSLAPGQGDYGYTF
TRBV5-1 - CASSLGQVTDTQYF
TRBV5-1 - CASSWGGNSGNTIYF
TRBV7-2 - CASSLRQTTNEKLFF
TRBV6-5 - CASSPSGEYGYTF
TRBV19 - CASSISGIGSNQPQHF
TRBV7-2 - CASSTRQTLINTGELFF
TRBV19 - CASSIDPLTGSGYTF